This is a list of T cell receptor beta chains from one sample in a study of shared clonotypes between healthy human individuals. Here immunoSEQ multiplex PCR was the method, and the copy in TCRdb shows in-frame clones only, minus some. The sample carries over a million clones, around 78% recorded once. Sequencing was carried out using memory CD4+ T cells from PBMCs. These receptors were taken from a man younger than 35 in good health. Some clones in this sample may be carry-over from other donors' samples. CDR3s include the opening cysteine and the closing phenylalanine or tryptophan. Each record gives: clone size, V gene, D gene, J gene, CDR3 protein, CDR3 DNA. The D gene is left open where the match is weak. Rows give clone size only sometimes, using once, few, many, or a class for an expanded clone.

size: NA; V: TRBV20-1; D: NA; J: TRBJ1-3; CDR3: CSAPLGNTIYF; DNA: TGCAGTGCCCCTCTAGGAAACACCATATATTTT
size: NA; V: TRBV11-3; D: NA; J: TRBJ2-2; CDR3: CASSLGGTNTGELFF; DNA: TGTGCCAGCAGCTTAGGAGGGACGAACACCGGGGAGCTGTTTTTT
size: NA; V: TRBV10-3; D: NA; J: TRBJ2-5; CDR3: CAISPGFQETQYF; DNA: TGTGCCATCAGTCCCGGATTCCAAGAGACCCAGTACTTC
size: NA; V: TRBV5-4; D: TRBD2; J: TRBJ2-2; CDR3: CASSLASGRFTGELFF; DNA: TGTGCCAGCAGCTTGGCTAGCGGGAGGTTCACCGGGGAGCTGTTTTTT
size: NA; V: TRBV15; D: NA; J: TRBJ2-7; CDR3: CATSRGRSSYEQYF; DNA: TGTGCCACCAGCAGGGGACGCAGCTCCTACGAGCAGTACTTC
size: NA; V: TRBV28; D: TRBD2; J: TRBJ2-1; CDR3: CASSFLSGTNEQFF; DNA: TGTGCCAGCAGCTTCCTAAGCGGGACCAATGAGCAGTTCTTC
size: once; V: TRBV27; D: NA; J: TRBJ1-4; CDR3: CASSLSPGPTNEKLFF; DNA: TGTGCCAGCAGTTTAAGTCCGGGGCCAACTAATGAAAAACTGTTTTTT
size: NA; V: TRBV6-1; D: NA; J: TRBJ2-5; CDR3: CASSELQNRQETQYF; DNA: TGTGCCAGCAGTGAGCTGCAGAACAGGCAAGAGACCCAGTACTTC
size: NA; V: TRBV5-5; D: NA; J: TRBJ2-1; CDR3: CASSRNRAMQNEQFF; DNA: TGTGCCAGCAGCCGCAACAGGGCCATGCAAAATGAGCAGTTCTTC
size: NA; V: TRBV28; D: NA; J: TRBJ2-7; CDR3: CASGRIQPSYEQYF; DNA: TGTGCCAGCGGACGTATACAGCCCTCCTACGAGCAGTACTTC
size: NA; V: TRBV29-1; D: TRBD1; J: TRBJ2-3; CDR3: CSVKDRGLDTQYF; DNA: TGCAGCGTAAAGGACAGGGGACTGGATACGCAGTATTTT
size: NA; V: TRBV27; D: NA; J: TRBJ2-5; CDR3: CASSPFWGGQLGVETQYF; DNA: TGTGCCAGCAGTCCTTTTTGGGGGGGGCAGTTAGGAGTGGAGACCCAGTACTTC
size: NA; V: TRBV18; D: NA; J: TRBJ2-5; CDR3: CASSLTASYQETQYF; DNA: TGTGCCAGCTCACTTACAGCGTCTTACCAAGAGACCCAGTACTTC
size: once; V: TRBV18; D: NA; J: TRBJ2-3; CDR3: CASSPGTGTDTQYF; DNA: TGTGCCAGCTCACCAGGAACAGGGACAGATACGCAGTATTTT
size: NA; V: TRBV4-1; D: NA; J: TRBJ1-5; CDR3: CASSLTGGDVQPQHF; DNA: TGCGCCAGCAGCCTCACGGGAGGGGATGTGCAGCCCCAGCATTTT
size: NA; V: TRBV18; D: NA; J: TRBJ2-2; CDR3: CASSPGGDTGELFF; DNA: TGTGCCAGCTCACCGGGCGGAGACACCGGGGAGCTGTTTTTT
size: NA; V: TRBV6-6; D: TRBD2; J: TRBJ2-5; CDR3: CASIPGGTSFPQYF; DNA: TGTGCCAGCATCCCAGGCGGGACTAGCTTCCCCCAGTACTTC
size: NA; V: TRBV23-1; D: NA; J: TRBJ1-1; CDR3: CASSQSRQNTEAFF; DNA: TGCGCCAGCAGTCAATCCCGGCAGAACACTGAAGCTTTCTTT
size: NA; V: TRBV28; D: NA; J: TRBJ2-2; CDR3: CASSLLTALNTGELFF; DNA: TGTGCCAGCAGTTTATTAACAGCACTGAACACCGGGGAGCTGTTTTTT
size: NA; V: TRBV2; D: NA; J: TRBJ2-1; CDR3: CASRFRTEQFF; DNA: TGTGCCAGCAGGTTTAGAACTGAGCAGTTCTTC
size: NA; V: TRBV7-9; D: TRBD1; J: TRBJ2-7; CDR3: CASSPDPGQGGSEQYF; DNA: TGTGCCAGCAGCCCAGATCCGGGACAGGGTGGATCCGAGCAGTACTTC
size: NA; V: TRBV10-3; D: NA; J: TRBJ2-3; CDR3: CAISGQDDTQYF; DNA: TGTGCCATCAGTGGACAGGACGATACGCAGTATTTT
size: NA; V: TRBV5-4; D: TRBD2; J: TRBJ2-7; CDR3: CASSIKGREGPREYF; DNA: TGTGCCAGCAGCATTAAGGGGCGGGAGGGCCCTCGGGAGTACTTC
size: NA; V: TRBV28; D: NA; J: TRBJ1-4; CDR3: CASSPRASLLFF; DNA: TGTGCCAGCAGTCCTCGAGCGTCCTTGCTGTTTTTT
size: NA; V: TRBV6-1; D: TRBD2; J: TRBJ2-5; CDR3: CAGGGLVETQYF; DNA: TGTGCCGGGGGGGGACTAGTTGAGACCCAGTACTTC
size: NA; V: TRBV28; D: TRBD2; J: TRBJ2-3; CDR3: CASSRLAIDTQYF; DNA: TGTGCCAGCTCCAGACTAGCGATAGATACGCAGTATTTT
size: NA; V: TRBV28; D: NA; J: TRBJ2-7; CDR3: CASGTWGTYEQYF; DNA: TGTGCCAGCGGGACCTGGGGCACCTACGAGCAGTACTTC